The table lists the clone carrying this TCR beta chain with many counts. This sample was included in a study of neurological immune-mediated disorders. Using its own MiXCR run on the 5' RACE reads, TCRdb lists one record per CDR3 protein. The sample lists approximately 50,000 distinct CDR3 sequences, 5.8% occurring once. There were about 920,000 CD4+ or CD8+ T cells used in the sorted libraries. This CDR3 contains 15 residues. Germline CDR1 SGDLS, CDR2 YYNGEE. Trimming took off 2 bases at V and 0 bases at J, with 8 bases between the two ends. The sequence derives from a woman in her late teens or twenties with multiple sclerosis. The sequenced sample was CD4+ T cells from blood. The J gene is TRBJ1-4, the V gene TRBV9; no firm D call. CDR3 in DNA: TGTGCCAGCAGCGTTGGTGTACCAACTAATGAAAAACTGTTTTTT. It specifies CASSVGVPTNEKLFF.